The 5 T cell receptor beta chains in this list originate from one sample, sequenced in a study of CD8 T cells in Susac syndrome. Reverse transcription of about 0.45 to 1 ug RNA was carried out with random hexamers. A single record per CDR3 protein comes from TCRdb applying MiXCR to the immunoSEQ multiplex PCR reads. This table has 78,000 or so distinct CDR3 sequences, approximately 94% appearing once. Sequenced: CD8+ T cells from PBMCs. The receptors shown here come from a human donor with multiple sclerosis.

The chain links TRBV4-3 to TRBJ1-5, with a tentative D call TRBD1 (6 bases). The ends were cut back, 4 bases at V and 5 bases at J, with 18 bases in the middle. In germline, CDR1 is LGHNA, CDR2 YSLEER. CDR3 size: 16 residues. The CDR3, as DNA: TGCGCCAGCAGCCGCTCAACAGGGTATTCCTATCAGCCCCAGCATTTT. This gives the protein CASSRSTGYSYQPQHF.

CDR3 sequence reads: CASIPGGGETQYF. CDR3 DNA sequence: TGTGCCAGTATACCGGGAGGTGGAGAGACCCAGTACTTC. The rearrangement joins TRBV19 to TRBJ2-5, with 7 nucleotides matching TRBD2. Germline V lookup: CDR1 LNHDA, CDR2 SQIVND (reference sequence). The CDR3 runs to 13 residues. J gave up 4 bases and V 7 bases, and 6 bases lay outside the gene matches.

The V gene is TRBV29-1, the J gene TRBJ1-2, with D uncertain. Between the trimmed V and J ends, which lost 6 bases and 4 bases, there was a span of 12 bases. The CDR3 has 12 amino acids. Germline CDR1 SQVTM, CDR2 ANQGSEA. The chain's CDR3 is CSVPSKGYGYTF. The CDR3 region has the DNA TGCAGCGTCCCCTCGAAGGGCTATGGCTACACCTTC.

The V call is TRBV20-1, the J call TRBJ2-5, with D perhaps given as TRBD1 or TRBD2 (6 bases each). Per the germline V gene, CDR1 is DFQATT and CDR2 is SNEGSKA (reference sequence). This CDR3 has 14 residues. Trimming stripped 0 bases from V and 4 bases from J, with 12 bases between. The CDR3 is CSARDLGGGETQYF. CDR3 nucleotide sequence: TGCAGTGCTAGAGATCTCGGGGGCGGAGAGACCCAGTACTTC.

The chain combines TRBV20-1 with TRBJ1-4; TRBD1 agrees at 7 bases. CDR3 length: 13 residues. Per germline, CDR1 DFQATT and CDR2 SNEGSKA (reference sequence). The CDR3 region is CRRQGVRWEKLFF. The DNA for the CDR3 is TGCAGGCGGCAGGGGGTGCGGTGGGAAAAACTGTTTTTT.